Below are 26 T cell receptor beta chains sequenced from a single sample in a study of blood T cells in healthy people across ages. A second roughly 7 to 12 cycle PCR used barcoded and J-beta primers. A single record per CDR3 protein comes from TCRdb applying MiXCR to the 5' RACE reads. Here the sample spans 600,000 to 1,000,000 distinct CDR3 sequences, roughly 50% being singletons. What was sequenced was blood. These receptors were taken from a young man in good health.

The chain links TRBV7-3 to TRBJ2-7; D might be TRBD2 (6 bases). V was pared by 4 bases and J by 5 bases, with 15 bases between. Germline V CDR1 and CDR2: SGHTA, FQGTGA. The CDR3 consists of 14 residues. The CDR3 is CASSSPTRRHEQYF. The CDR3 DNA follows: TGTGCCAGCAGCTCCCCGACTAGACGACACGAGCAGTACTTC.

This chain's CDR3 is CSVETTANTEAFF. For the CDR3, the DNA is TGCAGCGTTGAGACTACAGCGAACACTGAAGCTTTCTTT. This chain links TRBV29-1 with TRBJ1-1; unclear D gene. Germline assignment: CDR1 SQVTM and CDR2 ANQGSEA. V lost 3 bases, J lost 1 base, and 9 bases lay in between. The CDR3 runs 13 residues.

V is TRBV6-4 and J is TRBJ1-1; the D gene is possibly TRBD1 (6 bases). The CDR3 length is 13 residues. V lost 6 bases to trimming and J lost 2 bases, with 10 bases between them. Germline V lookup: CDR1 MRHNA, CDR2 SNTAGT. CDR3 in amino acids: CASRLQGNTEAFF. The CDR3 nucleotides are TGTGCCAGCAGACTACAGGGCAACACTGAAGCTTTCTTT.

This clonotype appeared many times. J is TRBJ2-7 and V is TRBV7-6, with D possibly being TRBD2 (6 bases). The CDR3 is made up of 15 amino acids. Trimming removed 2 bases from V and 2 bases from J, with 13 bases in between. Germline V lookup: CDR1 SGHVS, CDR2 FNYEAQ. For the CDR3, the DNA is TGTGCCAGCAGCTTATCCAACGGGGGAGCCTACGAGCAGTACTTC. This sequence encodes CASSLSNGGAYEQYF.

CDR3 in DNA: TGTGCCAGCAGTTATCTACACAGTCTTCGAAGTTCACCCCTCCACTTT. The encoded protein is CASSYLHSLRSSPLHF. This rearrangement joins TRBV6-6 to TRBJ1-6, with D unclear. Germline lookup yields CDR1 MNHNY and CDR2 SVGAGI (reference sequence). V dropped 3 bases and J dropped 9 bases, with 18 bases sitting between them. This CDR3 is 16 amino acids long.

The chain recombines TRBV10-3 with TRBJ1-2; 8 bases match TRBD1. V was clipped by 6 bases and J by 4 bases; unmatched bases: 10. CDR1 is ENHRY, CDR2 SYGVKD, per germline. The CDR3 runs to 15 residues. The CDR3 nucleotides are TGTGCCATCAGCCGAGGACAGGGTCAGGGCTATGGCTACACCTTC. Protein: CAISRGQGQGYGYTF.

CDR3 sequence reads: CASSQRSGDTQYF. Here the CDR3 DNA reads TGCGCCAGCAGCCAGCGCAGTGGAGATACGCAGTATTTT. V and J are TRBV4-3 and TRBJ2-3; no clear D. Looked up from germline, CDR1 is LGHNA and CDR2 is YSLEER. Trimming cost V 3 bases and J 5 bases, with 9 bases left between them. This CDR3 has 13 amino acids.

The chain combines TRBV3-1 with TRBJ2-7; D call uncertain. Trimming took 0 bases from V and 0 from J, leaving 9 bases between them. CDR1 LGHDT and CDR2 YNNKEL come from the germline V gene (reference sequence). This CDR3 is built from 15 residues. Here the CDR3 reads CASSQEIYPSYEQYF. In DNA form, the CDR3 reads TGTGCCAGCAGCCAAGAGATATATCCCTCCTACGAGCAGTACTTC.

This chain joins TRBV6-6 and TRBJ2-7; 12 bases align to TRBD2. This CDR3 has 16 residues. J was trimmed by 3 bases and V by 2 bases; bases with no gene match: 5. From germline, CDR1 is MNHNY and CDR2 SVGAGI (reference sequence). CDR3 in DNA: TGTGCCAGCAGTTACCCCAGACTAGCGGGGGACTACGAGCAGTACTTC. Its protein is CASSYPRLAGDYEQYF.

This clonotype was seen a few times. The chain uses TRBV28 and TRBJ2-5; D perhaps matches TRBD1 (5 bases). The V gene's germline CDR1 is MDHEN and CDR2 SYDVKM. Deletions cut 5 bases from V and 2 bases from J, with 12 bases between. This CDR3 has 14 residues. CDR3 DNA: TGTGCCAGCAGTCCTCCGACAGTGCAAGAGACCCAGTACTTC. This gives the protein CASSPPTVQETQYF. The full variable domain, in which reference TRBV28 and TRBJ2-5 provide the parts outside the CDR3, is DVKVTQSSRYLVKRTGEKVFLECVQDMDHENMFWYRQDPGLGLRLIYFSYDVKMKEKGDIPEGYSVSREKKERFSLILESASTNQTSMYLCASSPPTVQETQYFGPGTRLLVL.

The V call is TRBV12-3 or TRBV12-4, the J call TRBJ1-2; D might be TRBD1 (5 bases). There are 13 residues in the CDR3. V shed 7 bases and J shed 7 bases, with 16 bases lying between them. DNA of the CDR3: TGTGCCAGCACCCTATCGGGACGTCGTGGCTACACCTTC. It yields the protein CASTLSGRRGYTF.

The rearrangement uses TRBV14 and TRBJ2-4; TRBD1 might be the D (5 bases). Matching the DNA end better, TRBJ2-5 makes the J call doubtful. This CDR3 spans 13 amino acids. Germline loops: CDR1 SGHDN, CDR2 FVKESK. The CDR3 coding sequence is TGTGCCAGCAGCCAGCTCAGGGCTGAGACCCAGTACTTC. Residues: CASSQLRAETQYF.

The chain has TRBV29-1 and TRBJ1-4; D gene ambiguous. Between the trimmed V and J ends, which lost 5 bases and 6 bases, there was a span of 13 bases. Germline-derived CDR1 and CDR2 are SQVTM and ANQGSEA. The CDR3 has 13 residues. DNA for the CDR3: TGCAGCGTTCAACCGCAGATGGATGAAAAACTGTTTTTT. It encodes CSVQPQMDEKLFF.

The gene calls are TRBV4-2 and TRBJ2-7; D remains unclear. Between the trimmed V and J ends, which lost 0 bases and 5 bases, there was a span of 14 bases. Per the germline V gene, CDR1 is LGHNA and CDR2 is YNFKEQ. CDR3 length: 15 amino acids. This chain's CDR3 is CASSQDLTLPDEQYF. For the CDR3, the DNA is TGTGCCAGCAGCCAAGATCTAACCCTCCCCGACGAGCAGTACTTC.

The CDR3 region is CASHMALRNEQFF. The CDR3 DNA reads as TGTGCCAGCCACATGGCCCTACGGAATGAGCAGTTCTTC. The chain has TRBV6-6 and TRBJ2-1, with no clear D. The CDR3 runs to 13 residues. CDR1 and CDR2 (germline): MNHNY, SVGAGI (reference sequence). Deletions cut 8 bases from V and 7 bases from J, with 15 bases between.

CDR3 in DNA: TGTGCCAGCAGTTCCACGGGGACAGGTGGCAATCAGCCCCAGCATTTT. Translated: CASSSTGTGGNQPQHF. The chain joins TRBV27 to TRBJ1-5, with 8 bases fitting TRBD1. This CDR3 comprises 16 residues. The junction had 7 bases not matched to a gene; V was cut back by 4 bases and J by 2 bases. Germline CDR1 reads MNHEY; CDR2 reads SMNVEV (reference sequence).

This clonotype was counted a few times. The CDR3: CASSLARGYYTQYF. CDR3 DNA sequence: TGTGCCAGCAGTTTAGCTAGGGGCTACTATACGCAGTATTTT. The J gene is TRBJ2-3, the V gene TRBV12-3 or TRBV12-4, with D tentatively TRBD1 (5 bases). V shed 0 bases and J shed 7 bases, with 11 bases lying between them. There are 14 residues in the CDR3.

The V gene is TRBV9, the J gene TRBJ1-2; the D gene is possibly TRBD1 (5 bases). In germline, CDR1 is SGDLS, CDR2 YYNGEE. The germline V and J ends were trimmed by 4 bases and 8 bases, with 15 bases remaining between them. This CDR3 is built from 13 residues. CDR3 region: CASSPSPGQGYTF. In DNA form, the CDR3 reads TGTGCCAGCAGCCCTAGTCCAGGGCAGGGCTACACCTTC.

V usage is TRBV7-8 and J usage is TRBJ2-5, with 9 bases fitting TRBD1. This CDR3 is built from 15 residues. The V segment lost 6 bases and the J segment 3 bases; nucleotides outside the gene matches: 8. The germline V gene encodes CDR1 SGHVS and CDR2 FQNEAQ. The CDR3 sequence: CASRPTGGDEETQYF. The DNA for the CDR3 is TGTGCCAGCAGACCGACAGGGGGGGACGAAGAGACCCAGTACTTC.

This clonotype was counted once. The chain employs TRBV20-1 and TRBJ2-4; the D is unclear. The J call is doubtful: the DNA matches TRBJ2-7 better. The CDR3 loop spans 13 amino acids. Germline CDR1 is DFQATT and CDR2 is SNEGSKA (reference sequence). The CDR3 nucleotides read TGCAGTGCTAGAGCCCCTCTTGGATACGAGCAGTACTTC. Its protein is CSARAPLGYEQYF.

The chain uses TRBV29-1 and TRBJ1-2, with D unresolved. Between the trimmed V and J ends, which lost 4 bases and 4 bases, there was a span of 10 bases. Germline CDR1 SQVTM, CDR2 ANQGSEA. The CDR3 spans 12 residues. The CDR3 is CSVASDRYGYTF. Written as DNA, the CDR3 is TGCAGCGTTGCTTCAGATCGCTATGGCTACACCTTC.

The gene calls are TRBV6-2 or TRBV6-3 and TRBJ2-3; D unclear. CDR3 length equals 13 residues. The germline CDR1 and CDR2 sequences are MNHEY and SVGEGT. Trimming removed 2 bases from V and 8 bases from J, with 11 bases in between. The CDR3, as DNA: TGTGCCAGCAGTTACCCGTCGGCGATTACGCAGTATTTT. This gives the protein CASSYPSAITQYF.

The chain couples TRBV6-2 or TRBV6-3 to TRBJ2-3, with D maybe TRBD2 (6 bases). Per germline, CDR1 MNHEY and CDR2 SVGEGT. V shed 6 bases and J shed 2 bases, with 12 bases lying between them. The CDR3 runs to 14 residues. CDR3 sequence: CASRRPGLTDTQYF. In DNA, the CDR3 is TGTGCCAGCAGAAGGCCGGGACTCACAGATACGCAGTATTTT.

CDR3 nucleotides: TGTGCCAGCAGTGATTTTGGACAGAACTACGAGCAGTACTTC. Protein sequence: CASSDFGQNYEQYF. The chain is built from TRBV2 and TRBJ2-1; tentative D call: TRBD1 (6 bases). The J call is doubtful: the DNA matches TRBJ2-7 better. The length of the CDR3 is 14 residues. Germline V gene lookup returns CDR1 SNHLY and CDR2 FYNNEI.

The chain couples TRBV11-1 to TRBJ1-4; 8 bases agree with TRBD1. The CDR3 has 16 amino acids. V trimming: 6 bases; J trimming: 0 bases; junction bases outside the gene matches: 6. Germline values: CDR1 SGHAT, CDR2 FQDESV (reference sequence). CDR3 amino acids: CASRTGTGATNEKLFF. In DNA, the CDR3 is TGTGCCAGCAGGACCGGGACAGGTGCAACTAATGAAAAACTGTTTTTT.

The chain uses TRBV20-1 and TRBJ2-5; D uncertain. V was shortened by 1 base and J by 5 bases, with 17 bases between the two germline ends. CDR1 DFQATT and CDR2 SNEGSKA come from the germline V gene (reference sequence). The CDR3 runs 15 residues. CDR3 residues: CSARGVRLDLETQYF. The CDR3 DNA reads TGCAGTGCTAGAGGAGTGAGGTTAGATTTGGAGACCCAGTACTTC.